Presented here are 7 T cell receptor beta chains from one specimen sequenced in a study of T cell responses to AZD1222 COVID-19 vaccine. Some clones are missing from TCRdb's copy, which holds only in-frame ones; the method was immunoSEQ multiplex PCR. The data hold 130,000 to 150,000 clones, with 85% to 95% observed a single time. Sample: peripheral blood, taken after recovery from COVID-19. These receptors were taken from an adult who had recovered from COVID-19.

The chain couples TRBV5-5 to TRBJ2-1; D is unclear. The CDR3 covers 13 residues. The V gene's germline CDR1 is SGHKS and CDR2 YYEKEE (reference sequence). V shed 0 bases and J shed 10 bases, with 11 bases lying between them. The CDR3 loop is CASSLVRWAEQFF. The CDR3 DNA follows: TGTGCCAGCAGCTTGGTTCGGTGGGCCGAGCAGTTCTTC. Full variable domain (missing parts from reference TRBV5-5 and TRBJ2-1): DAGVTQSPTHLIKTRGQQVTLRCSPISGHKSVSWYQQVLGQGPQFIFQYYEKEERGRGNFPDRFSARQFPNYSSELNVNALLLGDSALYLCASSLVRWAEQFFGPGTRLTVL.

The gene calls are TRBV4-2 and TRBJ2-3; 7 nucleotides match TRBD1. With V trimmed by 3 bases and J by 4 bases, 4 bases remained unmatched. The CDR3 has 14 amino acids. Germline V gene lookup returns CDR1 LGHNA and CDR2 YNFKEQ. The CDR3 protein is CASSQDQGADTQYF. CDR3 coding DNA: TGTGCCAGCAGCCAGGACCAGGGGGCAGATACGCAGTATTTT.

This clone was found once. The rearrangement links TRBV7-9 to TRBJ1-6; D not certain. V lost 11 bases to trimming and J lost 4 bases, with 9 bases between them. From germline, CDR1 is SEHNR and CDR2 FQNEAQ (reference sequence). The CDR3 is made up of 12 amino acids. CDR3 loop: CAYQEYNSPLHF. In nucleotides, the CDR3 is TGTGCCTATCAGGAATATAATTCACCCCTCCACTTT.

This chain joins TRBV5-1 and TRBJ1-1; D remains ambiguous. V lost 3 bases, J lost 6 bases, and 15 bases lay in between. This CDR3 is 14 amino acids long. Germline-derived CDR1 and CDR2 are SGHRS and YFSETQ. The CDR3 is CASSSDGPRAEAFF. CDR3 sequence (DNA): TGCGCCAGCAGCTCGGACGGACCGAGGGCTGAAGCTTTCTTT. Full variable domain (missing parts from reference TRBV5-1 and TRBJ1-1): KAGVTQTPRYLIKTRGQQVTLSCSPISGHRSVSWYQQTPGQGLQFLFEYFSETQRNKGNFPGRFSGRQFSNSRSEMNVSTLELGDSALYLCASSSDGPRAEAFFGQGTRLTVV.

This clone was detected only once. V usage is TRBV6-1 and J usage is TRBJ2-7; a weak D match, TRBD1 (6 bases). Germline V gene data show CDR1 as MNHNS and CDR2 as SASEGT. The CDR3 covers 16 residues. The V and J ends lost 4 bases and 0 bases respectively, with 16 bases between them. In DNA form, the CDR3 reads TGTGCCAGCAGTGGACGACAGGCTTTGAACTCCTACGAGCAGTACTTC. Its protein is CASSGRQALNSYEQYF.

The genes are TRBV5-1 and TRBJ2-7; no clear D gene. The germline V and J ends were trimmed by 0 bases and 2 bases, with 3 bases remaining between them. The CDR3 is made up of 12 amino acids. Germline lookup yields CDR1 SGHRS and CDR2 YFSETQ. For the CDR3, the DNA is TGCGCCAGCAGCTTGGAGCCCTACGAGCAGTACTTC. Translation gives CASSLEPYEQYF.

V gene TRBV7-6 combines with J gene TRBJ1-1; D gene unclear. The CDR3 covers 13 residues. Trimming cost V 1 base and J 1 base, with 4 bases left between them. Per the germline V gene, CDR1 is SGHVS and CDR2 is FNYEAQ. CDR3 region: CASSLGSNTEAFF. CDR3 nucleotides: TGTGCCAGCAGCTTAGGCTCGAACACTGAAGCTTTCTTT.